Listed below are T cell receptor beta chains from one sample, sequenced in a study of shared clonotypes between healthy human individuals. TCRdb keeps only in-frame clones here, not all; method: immunoSEQ multiplex PCR. The sample yields roughly 220,000 clones, 60% to 80% seen once. Sequenced sample: memory CD4+ T cells sorted from blood. The receptors come from a man aged 30-40 years in good health. Each CDR3 is given with its conserved first and last residue. The D gene is left open where the match is weak. Some rows have no size entry. The others give once, few or many, or a class for an expanded clone.

v_gene	abundance	j_gene	d_gene	CDR3nt	CDR3aa
TRBV18	NA	TRBJ2-3	NA	TGTGCCAGCTCACCGACCCAGGATTCAGATACGCAGTATTTT	CASSPTQDSDTQYF
TRBV7-9	NA	TRBJ2-1	TRBD2	TGTGCCAGCAGCTTATGGTTTCGGGAGGGATACCACAATGAGCAGTTCTTC	CASSLWFREGYHNEQFF
TRBV6-1	NA	TRBJ2-3	NA	TGTGCCAGCAGTGAAGCGAAAGTAGCCACAGATACGCAGTATTTT	CASSEAKVATDTQYF
TRBV7-2	few	TRBJ2-1	NA	TGTGCCAGCCGGCGCCGGGAGACCCTGTTGAATGAGCAGTTCTTC	CASRRRETLLNEQFF
TRBV25-1	NA	TRBJ2-7	NA	TGTGCCAGCAGTGTACCCGGACCGACGAACTCCTACGAGCAGTACTTC	CASSVPGPTNSYEQYF
TRBV4-1	once	TRBJ2-5	NA	TGCGCCAGCAGCCAAGATATTTTGGGGACCTACCTTTCCGGTGAGACCCAGTACTTC	CASSQDILGTYLSGETQYF
TRBV5-4	NA	TRBJ2-7	TRBD1	TGTGCCAGCAGCTCGGGGACAGGGGGCGCGTACGAGCAGTACTTC	CASSSGTGGAYEQYF
TRBV5-8	NA	TRBJ1-2	NA	TGTGCCAGCAGCTTGGCAGAATATGGCTACACCTTC	CASSLAEYGYTF
TRBV5-1	NA	TRBJ1-1	TRBD1	TGCGCCAGCAGCACTACAACCACAGGGGTGTATACTGAAGCTTTCTTT	CASSTTTTGVYTEAFF
TRBV7-2	once	TRBJ2-5	NA	TGTGCCAGCAGCTTAGTAAGCAGGTACCAAGAGACCCAGTACTTC	CASSLVSRYQETQYF
TRBV28	few	TRBJ2-2	NA	TGTGCCAGCCATGAAGGGAGGACGGACACCGGGGAGCTGTTTTTT	CASHEGRTDTGELFF
TRBV21-1	NA	TRBJ2-5	NA	TGTGCCAGCAGGGAGGCGGCAAGCGCTACTACTCAAGAGACCCAGTACTTC	CASREAASATTQETQYF
TRBV7-7	NA	TRBJ2-2	NA	TGTGCTAGCAGCCCGGACAGCGGGGAGCTGTTTTTT	CASSPDSGELFF
TRBV9	NA	TRBJ2-1	NA	TGTGCCAGCAGCGCCGCGAGTAGGGTTGGCAATGAGCAGTTCTTC	CASSAASRVGNEQFF
TRBV27	many	TRBJ2-2	NA	TGTGCCAGCAGGGGGCACACCGGGGAGCTGTTTTTT	CASRGHTGELFF
TRBV5-4	once	TRBJ1-1	TRBD1	TGTGCCAGCAGCCCCTCTCTCAGACAGGGAGACACTGAAGCTTTCTTT	CASSPSLRQGDTEAFF
TRBV5-5	NA	TRBJ1-5	NA	TGTGCCAGCAGCTTGGACCCCAATTCGCCCCAGCATTTT	CASSLDPNSPQHF
TRBV9	few	TRBJ1-1	NA	TGTGCCAGCAGCGTGGTAACAGGGCCCGCGGGGACTGAAGCTTTCTTT	CASSVVTGPAGTEAFF
TRBV6-4	NA	TRBJ2-3	TRBD1	TGTGCCAGCAGTAAAACAGGGGGCGGTGGCACAGATACGCAGTATTTT	CASSKTGGGGTDTQYF
TRBV15	NA	TRBJ2-3	TRBD2	TGTGCCACCAGTGGCGTAGCGGGGGGCACAGATACGCAGTATTTT	CATSGVAGGTDTQYF
TRBV10-1	few	TRBJ2-1	TRBD2	TGCGCCAGCAGTGATCGCGGGAGAACCAATGAGCAGTTCTTC	CASSDRGRTNEQFF
TRBV7-2	once	TRBJ2-5	TRBD2	TGTGCCAGCAGCTTAGACGGACTAGCGGGAGTTCCAGAGACCCAGTACTTC	CASSLDGLAGVPETQYF
TRBV11-2	NA	TRBJ1-5	NA	TGTGCCAGCAGCTTTGCGGGGGAGGGTCAGCCCCAGCATTTT	CASSFAGEGQPQHF
TRBV19	NA	TRBJ1-5	NA	TGTGCCAGTAGTATTACGACAGGCAGTCCCAATCAGCCCCAGCATTTT	CASSITTGSPNQPQHF
TRBV18	NA	TRBJ2-1	NA	TGTGCCAGCTCACCAAGGGTGCTCAATGAGCAGTTCTTC	CASSPRVLNEQFF
TRBV7-7	NA	TRBJ2-2	NA	TGTGCTAGCAGCTTAGGTCGGGGAGTTGACACCGGGGAGCTGTTTTTT	CASSLGRGVDTGELFF
TRBV6-4	once	TRBJ1-1	NA	TGTGCCAGCAGTGACTCCGAGGTGGTGGGCAGGGAGAACACTGAAGCTTTCTTT	CASSDSEVVGRENTEAFF
TRBV28	many	TRBJ1-5	NA	TGTGCCAGCTGGAAGGAGACCTCCCAGCCCCAGCATTTT	CASWKETSQPQHF
TRBV7-2	NA	TRBJ2-2	NA	TGTGCCAGCAGCCGCCAGGGGGGAACGAACACCGGGGAGCTGTTTTTT	CASSRQGGTNTGELFF
TRBV7-2	once	TRBJ2-2	TRBD2	TGTGCCATAGGGACTAGCGGGAACACCGGGGAGCTGTTTTTT	CAIGTSGNTGELFF
TRBV18	NA	TRBJ2-7	NA	TGTGCCAGCTCAGGGGCCGAGCAGTACTTC	CASSGAEQYF
TRBV7-8	NA	TRBJ1-1	TRBD1	TGTGCCAGCAGCTGGGGACAGTCACGGAACACTGAAGCTTTCTTT	CASSWGQSRNTEAFF
TRBV7-9	NA	TRBJ2-1	NA	TGTGCCAGCAGCCCGGGACAATACTACAATGAGCAGTTCTTC	CASSPGQYYNEQFF
TRBV10-1	NA	TRBJ2-3	TRBD2	TGCGCCAGCAGTGGGACTAGCGCTCGCACAGATACGCAGTATTTT	CASSGTSARTDTQYF
TRBV19	few	TRBJ1-5	NA	TGTGCCAGTAGTATCGGGGTGGCATCTCGGCAGCCCCAGCATTTT	CASSIGVASRQPQHF
TRBV10-3	NA	TRBJ2-1	NA	TGTGCCATCAGTGATTATACGACCAAACCAAACAATGAGCAGTTCTTC	CAISDYTTKPNNEQFF
TRBV30	once	TRBJ2-2	NA	TGTGCCTGGGGGCGGGAGAACACCGGGGAGCTGTTTTTT	CAWGRENTGELFF
TRBV7-3	few	TRBJ2-2	TRBD2	TGTGCCAGCAGCTTAAAGGGACTAGCGGGAGTCGACACCGGGGAGCTGTTTTTT	CASSLKGLAGVDTGELFF
TRBV7-9	NA	TRBJ1-2	NA	TGTGCCAGCAGCCCGGGACTGGTAGCTAACTATGGCTACACCTTC	CASSPGLVANYGYTF
TRBV23-1	NA	TRBJ1-4	NA	TGCGCCAGCAGTCCTATCTCGGGTTCTAATGAAAAACTGTTTTTT	CASSPISGSNEKLFF
TRBV18	NA	TRBJ2-3	NA	TGTGCCAGCTCAAGGGACCTTCCTAGCACAGATACGCAGTATTTT	CASSRDLPSTDTQYF
TRBV6-1	NA	TRBJ1-2	TRBD1	TGTGCCAGCAGTGAGATTGCCGGGACAGGGGATGGCTACACCTTC	CASSEIAGTGDGYTF
TRBV5-4	NA	TRBJ1-1	NA	TGTGCCAGCAGCCCCGGGGAAGGGAACACTGAAGCTTTCTTT	CASSPGEGNTEAFF
TRBV27	NA	TRBJ2-2	TRBD2	TGTGCCAGCAGTGGACTAGCGGATAACACCGGGGAGCTGTTTTTT	CASSGLADNTGELFF
TRBV4-3	NA	TRBJ1-3	NA	TGCGCCAGCAGCCAAGATCTGCTCCACAGCTCTGGAAACACCATATATTTT	CASSQDLLHSSGNTIYF
TRBV30	NA	TRBJ2-5	NA	TGTGCCTGGAGTCCCAGGACTGGCTGGGGGACCCAGTACTTC	CAWSPRTGWGTQYF
TRBV4-1	NA	TRBJ2-5	NA	TGCGCCAGCAGCCAAGAAATAACGGGTTACCAAGAGACCCAGTACTTC	CASSQEITGYQETQYF
TRBV5-1	NA	TRBJ2-5	TRBD2	TGCGCCAGCAGCCCCGTAGCGGGAGAGGGGAAGACCCAGTACTTC	CASSPVAGEGKTQYF